The clone carrying this TCR beta chain showed up just a few times. What it recognizes is unknown. A J-beta primer mix and a sample-barcoded 5' primer were used in a second PCR of roughly 6 to 11 cycles. TCRdb analysed the 5' RACE reads with MiXCR anew, one entry per CDR3 protein. The table lists more than 650,000 distinct CDR3 sequences, 20% to 25% of them singletons. This sample stems from a study of blood T cells in healthy people across ages. Regarding the study as a whole: Possibly confounding the expanded clonotype changes was the fact that donor CMV status was unknown.

Donors gave around 10 milliliters of peripheral blood apiece. They isolated at least 7 million PBMCs from each sample. The CDR3 totals 14 residues. Germline V gene sequence: CDR1 DFQATT, CDR2 SNEGSKA (reference sequence). Sample: blood. This rearrangement joins TRBV20-1 to TRBJ2-1, with 7 bases fitting TRBD2. The better agreement between TRBJ2-7 and the DNA end casts doubt on the J call. The receptor's source is a man aged 65 to 79 in good health. The CDR3 DNA reads as TGCAGTGCTCCCCCAGCGGGATCGGGTTACGAGCAGTACTTC. Amino acid sequence: CSAPPAGSGYEQYF.